This T cell receptor (beta chain) was retrieved from a study of cytomegalovirus exposure and HLA in healthy donors. This table comes from immunoSEQ multiplex PCR, and its TCRdb copy is limited to in-frame clones, with some not included. The sample has 60,000 to 80,000 clones, 70% to 90% seen once. With V trimmed by 6 bases and J by 0 bases, 4 bases remained unmatched. This CDR3 spans 14 amino acids. Germline V gene sequence: CDR1 SGHDT, CDR2 YYEEEE. V is TRBV5-6 and J is TRBJ1-1, with TRBD1 matching 8 bases. Sequenced: PBMCs. This receptor was obtained from a young man in good health and CMV-seronegative. The CDR3 DNA reads as TGTGCCAGCACTCTGGACAGGGTGAACACTGAAGCTTTCTTT. Its protein product is CASTLDRVNTEAFF.